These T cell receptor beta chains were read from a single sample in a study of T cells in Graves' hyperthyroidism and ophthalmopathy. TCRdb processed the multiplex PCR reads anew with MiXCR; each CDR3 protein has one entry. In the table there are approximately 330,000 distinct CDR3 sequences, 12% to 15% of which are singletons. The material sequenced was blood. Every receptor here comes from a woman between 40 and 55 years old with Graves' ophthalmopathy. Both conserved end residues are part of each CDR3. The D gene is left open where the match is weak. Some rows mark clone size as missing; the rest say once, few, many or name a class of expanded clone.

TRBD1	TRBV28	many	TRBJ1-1	CASRNTGGNTEAFF	TGTGCCAGCAGGAATACAGGGGGTAACACTGAAGCTTTCTTT
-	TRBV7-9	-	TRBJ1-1	CASSLGPTDPEAFF	TGTGCCAGCAGCTTAGGCCCGACGGACCCTGAAGCTTTCTTT
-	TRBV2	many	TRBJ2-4	CASNSGPGKNIQYF	TGTGCCAGCAATTCCGGGCCGGGCAAAAACATTCAGTACTTC
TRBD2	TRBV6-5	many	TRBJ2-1	CASSYSTPGRDEQFF	TGTGCCAGCAGTTACTCGACTCCGGGGAGGGATGAGCAGTTCTTC
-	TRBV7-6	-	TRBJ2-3	CASSRGPRTDTQYF	TGTGCCAGCAGCCGGGGGCCCCGCACAGATACGCAGTATTTT
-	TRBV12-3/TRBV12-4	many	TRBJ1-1	CASIPTVNTEAFF	TGTGCCAGCATTCCTACAGTGAACACTGAAGCTTTCTTT
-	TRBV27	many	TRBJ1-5	CASSLQGAGQPQHF	TGTGCCAGCAGTCTACAGGGCGCAGGGCAGCCCCAGCATTTT
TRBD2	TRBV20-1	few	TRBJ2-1	CSARDSGTPGGEQFF	TGCAGTGCTAGAGATAGCGGGACCCCCGGGGGTGAGCAGTTCTTC
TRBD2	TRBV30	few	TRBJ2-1	CAWSVGGPSSYNEQFF	TGTGCCTGGAGCGTGGGAGGGCCCTCTTCCTACAATGAGCAGTTCTTC
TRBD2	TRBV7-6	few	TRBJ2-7	CASSLEASGVPYEQYF	TGTGCCAGCAGCTTAGAGGCTAGCGGGGTCCCCTACGAGCAGTACTTC
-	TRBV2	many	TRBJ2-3	CASSGRRTDTQYF	TGTGCCAGCAGTGGTAGACGGACAGATACGCAGTATTTT
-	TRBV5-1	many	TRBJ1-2	CASSPEDYGYTF	TGCGCCAGCAGCCCCGAGGACTATGGCTACACCTTC
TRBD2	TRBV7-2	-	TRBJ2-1	CASRGLAGGWEQFF	TGTGCCAGCAGGGGACTAGCGGGGGGGTGGGAGCAGTTCTTC
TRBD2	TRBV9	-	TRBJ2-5	CASSARTSGQETQYF	TGTGCCAGCAGCGCCCGAACTAGCGGGCAAGAGACCCAGTACTTC
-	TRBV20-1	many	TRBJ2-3	CSARVLTTVPDTQYF	TGCAGTGCTAGAGTCTTGACTACCGTCCCAGATACGCAGTATTTT
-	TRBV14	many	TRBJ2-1	CASSQVGGTGSRFSSYNEQFF	TGTGCCAGCAGCCAAGTCGGGGGGACAGGCTCCCGTTTTTCGTCCTACAATGAGCAGTTCTTC
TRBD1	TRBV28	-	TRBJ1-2	CASLGGGVYGYTF	TGTGCCAGCCTAGGGGGCGGCGTCTATGGCTACACCTTC
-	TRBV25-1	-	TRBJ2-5	CASGTSETQYF	TGTGCCAGCGGTACGTCCGAGACCCAGTACTTC
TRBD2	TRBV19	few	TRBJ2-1	CASSNPSGGGNEQFF	TGTGCCAGTAGTAATCCCAGCGGGGGTGGTAATGAGCAGTTCTTC
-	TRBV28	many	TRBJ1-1	CAIQGTQAFF	TGTGCCATCCAAGGGACCCAAGCTTTCTTT
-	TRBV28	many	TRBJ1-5	CATEETNQPQHF	TGTGCCACCGAGGAAACTAATCAGCCCCAGCATTTT
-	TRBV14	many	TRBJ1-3	CASSQDSRRSSGNTIYF	TGTGCCAGCAGCCAAGATTCGAGGCGGTCATCTGGAAACACCATATATTTT
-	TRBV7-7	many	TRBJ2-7	CASSQRRGYEQYF	TGTGCTAGCAGCCAACGCAGGGGTTACGAGCAGTACTTC
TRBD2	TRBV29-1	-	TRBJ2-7	CSALISGASYEQYF	TGCAGCGCCTTAATCAGCGGGGCCTCCTACGAGCAGTACTTC
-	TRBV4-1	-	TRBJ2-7	CASSQSVNEQYF	TGCGCCAGCAGCCAGAGCGTCAACGAGCAGTACTTC
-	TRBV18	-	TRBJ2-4	CASSPPLREQSKNIQYF	TGTGCCAGCTCACCACCCCTCAGGGAGCAATCCAAAAACATTCAGTACTTC
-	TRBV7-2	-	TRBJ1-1	CASSFTRGNTEAFF	TGTGCCAGCAGCTTTACGCGCGGGAACACTGAAGCTTTCTTT
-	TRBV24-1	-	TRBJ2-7	CATSDLRGREQYF	TGTGCCACCAGTGATTTGCGAGGGCGCGAGCAGTACTTC
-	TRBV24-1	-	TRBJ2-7	CATTMEVPGEQYF	TGTGCCACCACCATGGAAGTGCCCGGCGAGCAGTACTTC
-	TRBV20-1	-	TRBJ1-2	CSAGGSGRYTF	TGCAGTGCCGGGGGCAGCGGGCGCTACACCTTC
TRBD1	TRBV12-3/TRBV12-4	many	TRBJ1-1	CASSARRGSNTEAFF	TGTGCCAGCAGCGCGCGCAGGGGGTCGAACACTGAAGCTTTCTTT
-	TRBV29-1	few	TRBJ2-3	CSVLGISIGESQYF	TGCAGCGTCCTCGGGATCTCGATCGGAGAATCGCAGTATTTT
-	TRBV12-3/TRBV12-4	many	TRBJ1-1	CASSADTNTEAFF	TGTGCCAGCAGTGCGGACACGAACACTGAAGCTTTCTTT
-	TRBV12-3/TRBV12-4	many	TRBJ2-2	CASSLDGAATGELFF	TGTGCCAGCAGTTTAGATGGAGCGGCCACCGGGGAGCTGTTTTTT
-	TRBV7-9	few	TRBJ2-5	CASSSRALPQETQYF	TGTGCCAGCAGCTCCCGAGCCCTCCCCCAAGAGACCCAGTACTTC
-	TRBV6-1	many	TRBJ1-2	CASSVGRRGSGGYTF	TGTGCCAGCAGTGTGGGGCGGAGGGGCTCGGGCGGCTACACCTTC
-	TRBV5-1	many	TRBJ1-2	CASSPPTGKGGNYGYTF	TGCGCCAGCAGCCCACCTACAGGGAAGGGGGGCAACTATGGCTACACCTTC
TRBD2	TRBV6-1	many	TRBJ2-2	CASPATSGKSNTGELFF	TGTGCCAGCCCAGCGACTAGCGGGAAATCGAACACCGGGGAGCTGTTTTTT
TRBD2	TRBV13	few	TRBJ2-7	CASSPGVAGEEQYF	TGTGCCAGCAGCCCTGGAGTAGCGGGGGAAGAGCAGTACTTC
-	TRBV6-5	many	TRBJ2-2	CASSLWRNTGELFF	TGTGCCAGCAGTTTGTGGAGAAACACCGGGGAGCTGTTTTTT
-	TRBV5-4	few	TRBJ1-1	CASSPQGVMNTEAFF	TGTGCCAGCAGCCCTCAAGGAGTTATGAACACTGAAGCTTTCTTT